Below are 30 T cell receptor beta chains sequenced from a single sample in a study of blood T cell repertoires in COVID-19 (dated by TCRdb to about 2020). The protocol used for the library was the immunoSEQ multiplex PCR assay. TCRdb obtained this table from immuneACCESS and retained in-frame rearrangements with V and J assigned. These tables miss some clones; where compared with another copy, unresolved V genes account for less than half of the shortfall, and the remainder is unexplained. This sample has some 150,000 clones in its table, and over 80% of those were observed once. Around 3.9% of the sample goes to the ten largest clones. Source material: peripheral blood. These receptor sequences come from an older woman who had recovered from COVID-19.

This chain uses TRBV6-5 with TRBJ2-2; TRBD1 matches at 8 bases. The CDR3 has 15 residues. In germline, CDR1 is MNHEY, CDR2 SVGAGI. V was pared by 6 bases and J by 1 base, with 4 bases of the junction left unmatched. The DNA of the CDR3 is TGTGCCAGCAGCACCGGGACAGGGAACACCGGGGAGCTGTTTTTT. Protein sequence: CASSTGTGNTGELFF.

DNA for the CDR3: TGTGCCAGCAGTAGCGGGGGAACGTTAGAGCAGTACTTC. Amino acid sequence: CASSSGGTLEQYF. This chain links TRBV6-5 with TRBJ2-7, with 8 positions matching TRBD2. The V segment lost 5 bases and the J segment 7 bases; nucleotides outside the gene matches: 7. CDR3 size: 13 residues. Germline V gives CDR1 MNHEY, CDR2 SVGAGI.

The J gene is TRBJ2-1, the V gene TRBV12-5; 11 bases are a match to TRBD1. V was pared by 6 bases and J by 3 bases, with 1 base of the junction left unmatched. The germline V gene has CDR1 LGHNT and CDR2 FRNRAP. The CDR3 runs to 14 residues. The chain's CDR3 is CASGGTGGYNEQFF. DNA of the CDR3: TGTGCTAGTGGGGGGACAGGGGGCTACAATGAGCAGTTCTTC.

This chain's CDR3 is CASSETVSGNTIYF. The CDR3 nucleotides read TGTGCCAGCAGCGAGACAGTCTCTGGAAACACCATATATTTT. The chain couples TRBV6-4 to TRBJ1-3; a weak D match, TRBD1 (5 bases). The length of the CDR3 is 14 residues. In germline, CDR1 is MRHNA, CDR2 SNTAGT. The V end was cut by 6 bases, the J end by 0 bases, with 9 bases between.

With regard to this clone: An end of the junction does not agree with germline; a read error may underlie this. The chain joins TRBV4-3 to TRBJ2-1, with TRBD2 as a possible D gene (5 bases). The CDR3 length is 17 residues. CDR1 is LGHNA, CDR2 YSLEER, per germline. In DNA form, the CDR3 reads TGCGCCAGCAGCCAAGATCTTGAGGGCATAGGTGGGAATGGGCAGTTCTTC. Translated, it gives CASSQDLEGIGGNGQFF.

V is TRBV18 and J is TRBJ2-3; 7 bases are a match to TRBD1. The CDR3 has 15 amino acids. The junction had 1 base not matched to a gene; V was cut back by 1 base and J by 0 bases. Germline V gives CDR1 KGHSH, CDR2 LQKENI. Written as DNA, the CDR3 is TGTGCCAGCTCACCACAGGGGGCTAGCACAGATACGCAGTATTTT. Encoded protein: CASSPQGASTDTQYF. Filled out from reference TRBV18 and TRBJ2-3, the complete variable domain reads NAGVMQNPRHLVRRRGQEARLRCSPMKGHSHVYWYRQLPEEGLKFMVYLQKENIIDESGMPKERFSAEFPKEGPSILRIQQVVRGDSAAYFCASSPQGASTDTQYFGPGTRLTVL.

This sequence joins TRBV5-1 and TRBJ1-3; weak D call: TRBD1 (5 bases). The CDR3 is 15 residues long. V lost 6 bases to trimming and J lost 2 bases, with 15 bases between them. Germline V CDR1 and CDR2: SGHRS, YFSETQ. CDR3 sequence reads: CASTFSDSPGNTIYF. The CDR3 DNA follows: TGCGCCAGCACCTTCTCAGACAGTCCTGGAAACACCATATATTTT.

This clone occurred a few times. This sequence joins TRBV28 and TRBJ2-3; 9 positions match TRBD1. CDR3 length equals 13 residues. Germline V gives CDR1 MDHEN, CDR2 SYDVKM. V shed 4 bases, J shed 10 bases, and the junction held 6 bases outside the gene matches. The CDR3 region has the DNA TGTGCCAGCAGTTCTTCACAGGGGGCGTCGCAGTATTTT. It codes for CASSSSQGASQYF.

This chain links TRBV6-2 or TRBV6-3 with TRBJ1-2; D gene ambiguous. The CDR3 is 14 amino acids. Looked up from germline, CDR1 is MNHEY and CDR2 is SVGEGT. Trimming stripped 3 bases from V and 5 bases from J, with 13 bases between. CDR3 DNA: TGTGCCAGCAGTTATCGTCAGGCCGGTTATGGCTACACCTTC. Translating it yields CASSYRQAGYGYTF.

The V gene is TRBV29-1, the J gene TRBJ2-7; TRBD1 matches 8 bases. This CDR3 is built from 13 residues. With 7 bases clipped from V and 2 bases from J, the junction kept 7 bases outside the gene matches. Germline lookup yields CDR1 SQVTM and CDR2 ANQGSEA. CDR3: CSARDRPTYEQYF. In DNA form, the CDR3 reads TGCAGCGCCCGGGACAGGCCGACCTACGAGCAGTACTTC.

The V gene is TRBV7-3, the J gene TRBJ2-7; D uncertain. CDR1 is SGHTA, CDR2 FQGTGA, per germline. This CDR3 has 15 amino acids. With 5 bases removed from V and 2 bases from J, the gap between germline ends came to 16 bases. This CDR3 reads CASSPSRSSPYEQYF. The CDR3 coding sequence is TGTGCCAGCAGCCCATCGCGAAGCTCCCCCTACGAGCAGTACTTC.

The chain links TRBV13 to TRBJ1-4; no definite D call. V dropped 5 bases and J dropped 11 bases, with 18 bases sitting between them. The CDR3 is 14 amino acids. CDR1 and CDR2 (germline): PRHDT, FYEKMQ (reference sequence). The CDR3, as DNA: TGTGCCAGCAGCCCCACGGGGTCTAGGTTCAAACTGTTTTTT. Its protein is CASSPTGSRFKLFF.

This clone was seen only once. The chain employs TRBV5-5 and TRBJ1-2, with D possibly matching TRBD1 (5 bases). Germline V lookup: CDR1 SGHKS, CDR2 YYEKEE (reference sequence). The length of the CDR3 is 16 residues. V was clipped by 3 bases and J by 1 base, with 16 bases between them. CDR3 sequence reads: CASSSGGTLDNYGYTF. The CDR3, as DNA: TGTGCCAGCAGCTCCGGAGGGACTCTAGATAACTATGGCTACACCTTC. Full variable domain (missing parts from reference TRBV5-5 and TRBJ1-2): DAGVTQSPTHLIKTRGQQVTLRCSPISGHKSVSWYQQVLGQGPQFIFQYYEKEERGRGNFPDRFSARQFPNYSSELNVNALLLGDSALYLCASSSGGTLDNYGYTFGSGTRLTVV.

This chain joins TRBV4-3 and TRBJ1-2, with D maybe TRBD1 (5 bases). This CDR3 is built from 14 residues. Germline V CDR1 and CDR2: LGHNA, YSLEER. Trimming left V 1 base short and J 4 bases short, with 10 bases between. The chain's CDR3 is CASSQAQGTYGYTF. The CDR3 DNA is TGCGCCAGCAGCCAAGCCCAGGGCACCTATGGCTACACCTTC.

This CDR3 reads CASSLGGAGEKLFF. The CDR3 bases are TGCGCCAGCAGCTTGGGGGGAGCGGGGGAAAAACTGTTTTTT. V gene TRBV5-1 combines with J gene TRBJ1-4; D call uncertain. This CDR3 is 14 amino acids long. Germline lookup yields CDR1 SGHRS and CDR2 YFSETQ. Trimming took 0 bases from V and 8 from J, leaving 11 bases between them.

The V gene is TRBV5-4, the J gene TRBJ2-2; D is unresolved. V was clipped by 4 bases and J by 7 bases, with 17 bases between them. The CDR3 sequence is 15 residues long. Germline CDR1 and CDR2: SGHNT and YYREEE (reference sequence). CDR3 sequence: CASSTPHLIGGELFF. CDR3 nucleotides: TGTGCCAGCAGCACCCCCCATTTAATCGGCGGGGAGCTGTTTTTT.

The chain employs TRBV24-1 and TRBJ2-2; a weak D match, TRBD1 (6 bases). The CDR3 has 15 residues. Per germline, CDR1 KGHDR and CDR2 SFDVKD. Trimming shortened V by 4 bases and J by 4 bases, and 12 bases separated the two germline ends. DNA for the CDR3: TGTGCCACCAGTGACGCCCAGGGGATCACCGGGGAGCTGTTTTTT. The encoded protein is CATSDAQGITGELFF.

This chain's CDR3 is CASSPWGGQPNGELFF. CDR3 nucleotides: TGTGCCAGCAGCCCCTGGGGAGGACAACCCAACGGGGAGCTGTTTTTT. The chain joins TRBV7-8 to TRBJ2-2, with D perhaps TRBD2 (6 bases). Trimming pared 5 bases from V and 7 bases from J, leaving 20 bases between. This CDR3 comprises 16 residues. CDR1 is SGHVS and CDR2 is FQNEAQ in the germline V gene.

V and J are TRBV28 and TRBJ1-1; the match to TRBD1 covers 7 bases. The CDR3 length is 15 residues. V trimming: 4 bases; J trimming: 0 bases; junction bases outside the gene matches: 5. The germline CDR1 and CDR2 sequences are MDHEN and SYDVKM. The CDR3 sequence: CASSYPDRMNTEAFF. DNA of the CDR3: TGTGCCAGCAGTTACCCGGACAGGATGAACACTGAAGCTTTCTTT.

This chain uses TRBV12-3 or TRBV12-4 with TRBJ1-4; TRBD1 is a possible D gene (5 bases). Trimming removed 5 bases at V and 8 bases at J, with 12 bases between. The CDR3 covers 13 residues. CDR3 sequence (DNA): TGTGCCAGCAGTATCTGGGGGGGAGAAAAACTGTTTTTT. Protein sequence: CASSIWGGEKLFF.

This chain connects TRBV4-1 to TRBJ2-5, with 9 positions matching TRBD2. Germline assignment: CDR1 MGHRA and CDR2 YSYEKL. V shed 1 base and J 2 bases; nucleotides not matched to a gene: 8. The CDR3 is 17 amino acids. The CDR3 DNA reads as TGCGCCAGCAGCCAAGGCCGCGGTAGCGGGGGACAAGAGACCCAGTACTTC. Its translation is CASSQGRGSGGQETQYF.

The CDR3 DNA sequence: TGTGCCTGGAGTGCGGAGCGGGTCACAGATACGCAGTATTTT. Translation gives CAWSAERVTDTQYF. This chain connects TRBV30 to TRBJ2-3, with a weak D call TRBD2 (6 bases). The germline V gene encodes CDR1 GTSNPN and CDR2 SVGIG (reference sequence). CDR3 size: 14 residues. The V gene lost 1 base and the J gene lost 2 bases, with 10 bases spanning the gap.

The rearrangement links TRBV11-2 to TRBJ2-4, with a weak D call TRBD2 (6 bases). Trimming stripped 5 bases from V and 1 base from J, with 15 bases between. The CDR3 is 16 residues long. CDR1 is SGHAT and CDR2 is FQNNGV in the germline V gene. This CDR3 reads CASSDGGWNAKNIQYF. In DNA, the CDR3 is TGTGCCAGCAGCGATGGAGGGTGGAATGCCAAAAACATTCAGTACTTC. Full variable domain (remainder filled in from reference TRBV11-2 and TRBJ2-4): EAGVAQSPRYKIIEKRQSVAFWCNPISGHATLYWYQQILGQGPKLLIQFQNNGVVDDSQLPKDRFSAERLKGVDSTLKIQPAKLEDSAVYLCASSDGGWNAKNIQYFGAGTRLSVL.

This chain joins TRBV7-9 and TRBJ1-2, with 9 bases lining up with TRBD1. Germline V gene lookup returns CDR1 SEHNR and CDR2 FQNEAQ (reference sequence). This CDR3 region has 15 residues. V shed 3 bases, J shed 4 bases, and the junction held 6 bases outside the gene matches. The CDR3 coding sequence is TGTGCCAGCAGCTTCTCCGGACAGGGGCTCTATGGCTACACCTTC. This sequence encodes CASSFSGQGLYGYTF.

The table lists this clone with a few counts. The chain combines TRBV3-1 (or the pseudogene TRBV3-2) with TRBJ1-1, with D maybe TRBD1 (6 bases). The V gene's germline CDR1 is LGHDT and CDR2 YNNKEL (reference sequence). The length of the CDR3 is 14 residues. V lost 2 bases, J lost 3 bases, and 10 bases lay in between. The CDR3 DNA is TGTGCCAGCAGCCAACGGGGGGCGGACACTGAAGCTTTCTTT. Amino acids: CASSQRGADTEAFF.

The chain combines TRBV9 with TRBJ1-1; a weak D match, TRBD1 (5 bases). Germline V lookup: CDR1 SGDLS, CDR2 YYNGEE. The length of the CDR3 is 14 residues. V shed 2 bases and J shed 6 bases, with 14 bases lying between them. CDR3: CASSVIDSAAEAFF. DNA of the CDR3: TGTGCCAGCAGCGTGATCGACAGTGCGGCTGAAGCTTTCTTT.

The chain links TRBV28 to TRBJ2-3, with 14 bases identical to TRBD2. From germline, CDR1 is MDHEN and CDR2 SYDVKM. The trim removed 6 bases at V and 5 bases at J, leaving 7 bases unmatched. The CDR3 is made up of 16 amino acids. CDR3 nucleotides: TGTGCCAGCAGCCGACTAGCGGGGGGGCTCGGAGATACGCAGTATTTT. This encodes CASSRLAGGLGDTQYF.

This clone was seen more than once but under ten times. The chain combines TRBV6-6 with TRBJ2-5; 13 bases match TRBD2. CDR1 and CDR2 (germline): MNHNY, SVGAGI (reference sequence). V trimming: 6 bases; J trimming: 1 base; junction bases outside the gene matches: 2. CDR3 length equals 15 residues. The CDR3 sequence: CASRGTSGVQETQYF. The CDR3 region has the DNA TGTGCCAGCAGGGGGACTAGCGGGGTCCAAGAGACCCAGTACTTC.

The chain couples TRBV18 to TRBJ1-2; possibly TRBD1 for D (6 bases). Trimming shortened V by 0 bases and J by 6 bases, and 17 bases separated the two germline ends. Germline V gives CDR1 KGHSH, CDR2 LQKENI. The CDR3 loop spans 16 amino acids. Written as DNA, the CDR3 is TGTGCCAGCTCACCACCGCCGGACAGCCACTCCCATGGCTACACCTTC. Translating it yields CASSPPPDSHSHGYTF.

The chain is built from TRBV3-1 (or the pseudogene TRBV3-2) and TRBJ2-2; 8 positions agree with TRBD2. The CDR3 contains 16 residues. Germline assignment: CDR1 LGHDT and CDR2 YNNKEL (reference sequence). Germline trimming cut 8 bases from V and 4 bases from J; bases unmatched to any gene: 12. The CDR3 bases are TGTGCCAGCCGATATCTAACGGGGGGGACCACCGGGGAGCTGTTTTTT. It specifies CASRYLTGGTTGELFF.